The clone carrying this T cell receptor beta chain was counted many times. Its antigen is unidentified. TCRdb passed the 5' RACE reads through MiXCR, listing each CDR3 protein once. The sample contains 700,000 to 850,000 distinct CDR3 sequences, 12% of which appear only once. The germline CDR1 and CDR2 sequences are SGHTA and FQGNSA. The V gene lost 4 bases and the J gene lost 0 bases, with 14 bases spanning the gap. This CDR3 is built from 16 residues. The record originates from a study of CD8 T cells in ankylosing spondylitis. Study-level results: Blood from ankylosing spondylitis patients appeared to carry a characteristic roughly eight-variant TCR beta motif.

The chain joins TRBV7-2 to TRBJ2-3; D ambiguous. The sample comprised blood, either unsorted or a sorted T cell fraction (not recorded which). This TCR derives from a male donor with ankylosing spondylitis. The CDR3 reads CASSSQSGLSTDTQYF. The CDR3 DNA sequence: TGTGCCAGCAGCTCCCAGAGTGGCTTAAGCACAGATACGCAGTATTTT.